The 26 T cell receptor beta chains in this list originate from one sample, sequenced in a study of OX40 agonist ivuxolimab in advanced cancers. Here immunoSEQ multiplex PCR was the method, and the copy in TCRdb shows in-frame clones only, minus some. The table lists approximately 70,000 clones, about 83% of them singletons. Material: CD4+ or CD8+ T cells sorted from blood, obtained in a trial of the OX40 agonist ivuxolimab. The receptors derive from an adult with an advanced solid tumor such as melanoma, head and neck, liver or kidney cancer.

CDR3 region: CATSGGTGRGTDTQYF. In DNA form, the CDR3 reads TGTGCCACCAGCGGGGGGACAGGGAGGGGAACAGATACGCAGTATTTT. This chain joins TRBV15 and TRBJ2-3, with 9 bases lining up with TRBD1. Per germline, CDR1 LNHNV and CDR2 YYDKDF (reference sequence). The junction had 9 bases not matched to a gene; V was cut back by 5 bases and J by 3 bases. The CDR3 has 16 amino acids.

V gene TRBV6-6 combines with J gene TRBJ2-3, with D perhaps TRBD2 (6 bases). CDR3 length equals 15 residues. V lost 2 bases and J lost 0, with 9 bases in between. The germline gives CDR1 MNHNY, CDR2 SVGAGI (reference sequence). The CDR3 region has the DNA TGTGCCAGCAGTTACGGCGGGGCTAGCACAGATACGCAGTATTTT. Translated: CASSYGGASTDTQYF.

The rearrangement joins TRBV7-6 to TRBJ2-5; tentatively, D is TRBD1 (5 bases). This CDR3 has 14 residues. With 4 bases removed from V and 0 bases from J, the gap between germline ends came to 9 bases. From germline, CDR1 is SGHVS and CDR2 FNYEAQ. The CDR3 region is CASSWSGNQETQYF. The CDR3 DNA sequence: TGTGCCAGCAGCTGGTCAGGGAACCAAGAGACCCAGTACTTC. Full variable domain (remainder filled in from reference TRBV7-6 and TRBJ2-5): GAGVSQSPRYKVTKRGQDVALRCDPISGHVSLYWYRQALGQGPEFLTYFNYEAQQDKSGLPNDRFSAERPEGSISTLTIQRTEQRDSAMYRCASSWSGNQETQYFGPGTRLLVL.

The rearrangement joins TRBV7-6 to TRBJ1-5; 8 nucleotides agree with TRBD1. Germline V gene lookup returns CDR1 SGHVS and CDR2 FNYEAQ. Germline trimming cut 5 bases from V and 4 bases from J; bases unmatched to any gene: 7. The CDR3 extends over 15 amino acids. CDR3 region: CASSPGDRQNQPQHF. CDR3 DNA: TGTGCCAGCAGCCCTGGGGACAGGCAGAATCAGCCCCAGCATTTT.

The V call is TRBV6-6, the J call TRBJ1-1; 10 nucleotides align to TRBD1. After removal of 8 bases from V and 4 bases from J, the junction contained 10 bases not matched to a gene. This CDR3 has 15 amino acids. Germline lookup yields CDR1 MNHNY and CDR2 SVGAGI (reference sequence). The CDR3 is CASSSGGTGVTEAFF. CDR3 DNA: TGTGCCAGCTCGTCCGGGGGGACAGGGGTCACTGAAGCTTTCTTT.

The CDR3, as DNA: TGTGCCATCAGTGGGACTGGCCAAGAGACCCAGTACTTC. Translation gives CAISGTGQETQYF. The chain combines TRBV10-3 with TRBJ2-5; weak D call: TRBD2 (5 bases). The CDR3 sequence is 13 residues long. V was pared by 4 bases and J by 1 base, with 7 bases between. The germline V gene encodes CDR1 ENHRY and CDR2 SYGVKD.

The chain recombines TRBV7-8 with TRBJ2-7; D gene unclear. V lost 0 bases and J 1 base, leaving 13 bases between the germline ends. CDR3 size: 16 residues. Germline CDR1 SGHVS, CDR2 FQNEAQ. The CDR3 protein is CASSLARRMGSYEQYF. CDR3 bases: TGTGCCAGCAGCTTAGCTAGAAGGATGGGTTCCTACGAGCAGTACTTC.

DNA of the CDR3: TGTGCCAGCTCACCGAAAACAGGGGGGGGATTGAGGGCCCAGCATTTT. As protein: CASSPKTGGGLRAQHF. The chain carries TRBV18 and TRBJ1-5, with 8 nucleotides matching TRBD1. This CDR3 has 16 amino acids. The trim removed 3 bases at V and 11 bases at J, leaving 15 bases unmatched. The germline CDR1 and CDR2 sequences are KGHSH and LQKENI.

The CDR3 bases are TGTGCCAGCAGCCAAGAAGGTTGGGGGTCGGCTTTCTTT. It yields the protein CASSQEGWGSAFF. The V call is TRBV14, the J call TRBJ1-1; tentatively, D is TRBD1 (5 bases). CDR1 is SGHDN and CDR2 is FVKESK in the germline V gene. Trimming cost V 0 bases and J 11 bases, with 13 bases left between them. The CDR3 runs to 13 residues.

The DNA for the CDR3 is TGTGCCAGCAGCCCAGGGGATGCCTCTGCCAAAAACATTCAGTACTTC. Residues: CASSPGDASAKNIQYF. The V and J genes are TRBV7-9 and TRBJ2-4; D might be TRBD1 (6 bases). Trimming took off 5 bases at V and 1 base at J, with 15 bases between the two ends. CDR3 size: 16 residues. Germline-derived CDR1 and CDR2 are SEHNR and FQNEAQ (reference sequence).

The chain couples TRBV18 to TRBJ1-1; 8 nucleotides align to TRBD1. Germline CDR1 KGHSH, CDR2 LQKENI. The CDR3 has 16 amino acids. With 3 bases clipped from V and 0 bases from J, the junction kept 6 bases outside the gene matches. The CDR3 DNA reads TGTGCCAGCTCACCTGACAGGGGCTACATGAACACTGAAGCTTTCTTT. Its protein product is CASSPDRGYMNTEAFF.

The rearrangement links TRBV6-5 to TRBJ2-7; the D is unclear. In germline, CDR1 is MNHEY, CDR2 SVGAGI. This CDR3 region has 13 residues. The ends were cut back, 7 bases at V and 1 base at J, with 11 bases in the middle. The CDR3 region has the DNA TGTGCCAGCACAATATCAGCTTCCTACGAGCAGTACTTC. This gives the protein CASTISASYEQYF.

The CDR3 here is CASSPSRDSGANVLTF. CDR3 nucleotides: TGTGCCAGCTCACCATCAAGGGACTCTGGGGCCAACGTCCTGACTTTC. This rearrangement joins TRBV18 to TRBJ2-6, with D hard to call. The V end was cut by 2 bases, the J end by 0 bases, with 8 bases between. The germline gives CDR1 KGHSH, CDR2 LQKENI. CDR3 length: 16 residues.

The chain combines TRBV6-5 with TRBJ2-7; TRBD1 matches at 8 bases. This CDR3 has 16 residues. Germline CDR1 is MNHEY and CDR2 is SVGAGI. V was pared by 4 bases and J by 3 bases, with 11 bases of the junction left unmatched. Here the CDR3 reads CASSFTPGQDYYEQYF. CDR3 DNA: TGTGCCAGCAGTTTCACCCCGGGACAGGACTACTACGAGCAGTACTTC.

The chain is built from TRBV7-8 and TRBJ1-4; D gene uncertain. The CDR3 contains 14 residues. Germline CDR1 and CDR2: SGHVS and FQNEAQ. V lost 4 bases to trimming and J lost 0 bases, with 6 bases between them. As DNA, the CDR3 is TGTGCCAGCAGCTCCCGGGCAACTAATGAAAAACTGTTTTTT. It yields the protein CASSSRATNEKLFF.

The V and J genes are TRBV18 and TRBJ1-4; 7 bases fit TRBD1. Trimming took 5 bases from V and 4 from J; bases not matched to a gene: 7. Germline V gene sequence: CDR1 KGHSH, CDR2 LQKENI. CDR3 length equals 15 residues. DNA for the CDR3: TGTGCCAGCTCAACACGACAGGGATATAATGAAAAACTGTTTTTT. Encoded protein: CASSTRQGYNEKLFF.

The chain is built from TRBV7-8 and TRBJ2-6; perhaps TRBD2 as D (5 bases). Trimming took 4 bases from V and 0 from J, leaving 16 bases between them. The CDR3 is 18 residues long. Germline CDR1 is SGHVS and CDR2 is FQNEAQ. CDR3 coding DNA: TGTGCCAGCAGCTCACGGCGGGCAGTAAGCTCTGGGGCCAACGTCCTGACTTTC. Translation: CASSSRRAVSSGANVLTF.

This clone was seen only once. This chain joins TRBV6-1 and TRBJ1-6; D perhaps matches TRBD1 (5 bases). The CDR3 extends over 14 amino acids. Trimming stripped 8 bases from V and 8 bases from J, with 16 bases between. CDR1 is MNHNS, CDR2 SASEGT, per germline. The CDR3: CASGGPSRDSPLHF. The CDR3 DNA reads as TGTGCCAGCGGGGGACCTAGTAGAGATTCACCCCTCCACTTT.

This clone was recorded once. The chain recombines TRBV2 with TRBJ2-2; no definite D call. CDR1 is SNHLY, CDR2 FYNNEI, per germline. The CDR3 loop spans 15 amino acids. Trimming removed 6 bases from V and 0 bases from J, with 11 bases in between. The CDR3 DNA is TGTGCCAGCAGACCGACAATCGCGAACACCGGGGAGCTGTTTTTT. It is translated as CASRPTIANTGELFF.

The V call is TRBV5-1, the J call TRBJ2-5; a possible D gene is TRBD1 (6 bases). TRBJ2-7 explains the end of the DNA better; the J call may be wrong. This CDR3 is 13 amino acids long. Germline V gives CDR1 SGHRS, CDR2 YFSETQ. Here the CDR3 reads CASSFQGIYEQYF. The CDR3, as DNA: TGCGCCAGCAGCTTTCAGGGGATCTACGAGCAGTACTTC.

The chain is built from TRBV7-8 and TRBJ1-5; 8 bases agree with TRBD1. Per germline, CDR1 SGHVS and CDR2 FQNEAQ. V shed 4 bases and J 5 bases; nucleotides not matched to a gene: 7. CDR3 length: 15 amino acids. The CDR3 nucleotides are TGTGCCAGCAGCTATACAGACAGGGGTCATCAGCCCCAGCATTTT. Translation: CASSYTDRGHQPQHF.

The rearrangement links TRBV6-1 to TRBJ2-7; D call uncertain. Between the trimmed V and J ends, which lost 6 bases and 1 base, there was a span of 13 bases. Germline V gives CDR1 MNHNS, CDR2 SASEGT. This CDR3 has 14 residues. CDR3 bases: TGTGCCAGCAGGGTAACGGGTGCATCCTACGAGCAGTACTTC. Translation gives CASRVTGASYEQYF.

This clone appeared a single time. The chain couples TRBV6-5 to TRBJ1-2; D perhaps matches TRBD1 (5 bases). Germline V gives CDR1 MNHEY, CDR2 SVGAGI. V was cut by 8 bases and J by 6 bases, with 22 bases left in between. CDR3 length equals 15 residues. This CDR3 reads CASGGGSAVFDGYTF. CDR3 bases: TGTGCCAGCGGGGGAGGATCCGCGGTCTTCGATGGCTACACCTTC.

The V and J genes are TRBV7-9 and TRBJ2-3, with D possibly TRBD2 on 5 matching bases. Between the trimmed V and J ends, which lost 2 bases and 1 base, there was a span of 10 bases. From germline, CDR1 is SEHNR and CDR2 FQNEAQ (reference sequence). There are 15 residues in the CDR3. Written as DNA, the CDR3 is TGTGCCAGCAGCTTATCGGGGTTGGGCACAGATACGCAGTATTTT. Translating it yields CASSLSGLGTDTQYF.

The rearrangement links TRBV7-2 to TRBJ1-6, with unresolved D. CDR1 is SGHTA, CDR2 FQGNSA, per germline. V shed 1 base and J shed 7 bases, with 5 bases lying between them. The CDR3 is made up of 13 amino acids. This CDR3 reads CASSLVWNSPLHF. CDR3 in DNA: TGTGCCAGCAGCTTAGTATGGAATTCACCCCTCCACTTT.

The chain combines TRBV5-1 with TRBJ1-5; tentatively, D is TRBD1 (5 bases). The germline CDR1 and CDR2 sequences are SGHRS and YFSETQ. CDR3 length: 14 amino acids. Trimming took off 2 bases at V and 1 base at J, with 7 bases between the two ends. The CDR3 nucleotides are TGCGCCAGCAGCTTTGGGGACAGCAATCAGCCCCAGCATTTT. This encodes CASSFGDSNQPQHF.